This T cell receptor (beta chain) was identified during a study of cytomegalovirus exposure and HLA in healthy donors. Study results and limitations: Altogether, about 160 TCR beta chains were recorded as cytomegalovirus-associated.

Remarks on this clone: Its antigen is unidentified.

Amplification used 60 Vbeta primers and 13 Jbeta primers. This table comes from immunoSEQ multiplex PCR, and its TCRdb copy is limited to in-frame clones, with some not included. The data show about 160,000 clones, roughly 79% seen once. Sequencing was carried out using PBMCs. The receptor's source is a man between 25 and 39 years old in good health and CMV-seronegative.

The DNA of the CDR3 is TGTGCCAGCAGAGAGACAGGGGGCCACGAGCAGTACTTC. Translated, it gives CASRETGGHEQYF. J is TRBJ2-7 and V is TRBV11-2; 10 bases map to TRBD1. The CDR3 consists of 13 residues. With V trimmed by 6 bases and J by 5 bases, 4 bases remained unmatched. In germline, CDR1 is SGHAT, CDR2 FQNNGV. Together with reference TRBV11-2 and TRBJ2-7, the CDR3 gives the full variable domain: EAGVAQSPRYKIIEKRQSVAFWCNPISGHATLYWYQQILGQGPKLLIQFQNNGVVDDSQLPKDRFSAERLKGVDSTLKIQPAKLEDSAVYLCASRETGGHEQYFGPGTRLTVT.